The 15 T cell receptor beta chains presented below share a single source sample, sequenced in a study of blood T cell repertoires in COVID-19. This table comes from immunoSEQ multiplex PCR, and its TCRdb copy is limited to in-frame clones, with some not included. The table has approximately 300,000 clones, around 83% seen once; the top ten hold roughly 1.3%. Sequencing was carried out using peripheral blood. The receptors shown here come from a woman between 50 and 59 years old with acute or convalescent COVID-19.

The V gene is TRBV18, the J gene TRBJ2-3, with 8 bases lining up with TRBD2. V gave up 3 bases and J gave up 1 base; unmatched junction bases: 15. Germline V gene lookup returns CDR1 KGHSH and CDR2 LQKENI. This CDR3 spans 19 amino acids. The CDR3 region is CASSPSPTQHGRGTDTQYF. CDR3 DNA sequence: TGTGCCAGCTCACCTTCACCCACTCAGCACGGGAGGGGCACAGATACGCAGTATTTT. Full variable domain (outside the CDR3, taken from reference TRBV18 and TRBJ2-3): NAGVMQNPRHLVRRRGQEARLRCSPMKGHSHVYWYRQLPEEGLKFMVYLQKENIIDESGMPKERFSAEFPKEGPSILRIQQVVRGDSAAYFCASSPSPTQHGRGTDTQYFGPGTRLTVL.

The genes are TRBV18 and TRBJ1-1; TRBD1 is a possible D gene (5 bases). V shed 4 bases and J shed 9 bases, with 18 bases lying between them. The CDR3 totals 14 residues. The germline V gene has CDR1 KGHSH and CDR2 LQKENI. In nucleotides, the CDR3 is TGTGCCAGCTCACAAGGGGCTCGCGGGACTAAAGCTTTCTTT. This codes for CASSQGARGTKAFF.

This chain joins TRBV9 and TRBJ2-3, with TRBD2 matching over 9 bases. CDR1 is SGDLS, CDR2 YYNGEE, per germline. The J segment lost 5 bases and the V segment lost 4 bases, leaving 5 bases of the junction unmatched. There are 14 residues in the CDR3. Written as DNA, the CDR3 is TGTGCCAGCAGCAAACTAGCGGGTCAAGATACGCAGTATTTT. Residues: CASSKLAGQDTQYF.

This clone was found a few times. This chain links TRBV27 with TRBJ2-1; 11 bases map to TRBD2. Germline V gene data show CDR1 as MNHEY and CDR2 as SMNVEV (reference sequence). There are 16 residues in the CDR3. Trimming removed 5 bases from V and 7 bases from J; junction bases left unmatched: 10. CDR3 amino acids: CASSENVAGGPNEQFF. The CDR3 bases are TGTGCCAGCAGTGAGAACGTAGCGGGAGGGCCGAATGAGCAGTTCTTC.

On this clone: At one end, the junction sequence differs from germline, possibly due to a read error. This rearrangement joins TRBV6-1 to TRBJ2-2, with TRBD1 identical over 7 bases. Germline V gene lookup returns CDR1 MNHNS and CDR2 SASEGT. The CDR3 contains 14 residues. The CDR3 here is CASREGTATGELFF. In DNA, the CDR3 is TGTGCCAGCAGGGAAGGGACAGCCACCGGGGAGCTGTTTTTT.

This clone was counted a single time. This CDR3 reads CASSWGQSTDTQYF. The CDR3 nucleotides read TGTGCCAGCAGCTGGGGACAGAGCACAGATACGCAGTATTTT. The chain employs TRBV7-8 and TRBJ2-3; 7 bases are a match to TRBD1. J was trimmed by 0 bases and V by 4 bases; bases with no gene match: 1. This CDR3 has 14 amino acids. Per germline, CDR1 SGHVS and CDR2 FQNEAQ.

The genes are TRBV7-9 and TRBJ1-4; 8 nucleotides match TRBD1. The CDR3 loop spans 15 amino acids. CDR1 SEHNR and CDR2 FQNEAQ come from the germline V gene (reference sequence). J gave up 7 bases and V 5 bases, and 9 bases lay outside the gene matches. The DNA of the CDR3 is TGTGCCAGCAGCCAAGCGACAGGGGTGGGTGAAAAACTGTTTTTT. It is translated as CASSQATGVGEKLFF.

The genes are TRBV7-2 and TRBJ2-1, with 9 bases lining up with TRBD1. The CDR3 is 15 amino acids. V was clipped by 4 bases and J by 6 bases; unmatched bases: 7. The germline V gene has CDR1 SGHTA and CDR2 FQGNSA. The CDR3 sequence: CASSSPRTGVNEQFF. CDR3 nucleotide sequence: TGTGCCAGCAGCTCCCCCAGGACAGGGGTCAATGAGCAGTTCTTC.

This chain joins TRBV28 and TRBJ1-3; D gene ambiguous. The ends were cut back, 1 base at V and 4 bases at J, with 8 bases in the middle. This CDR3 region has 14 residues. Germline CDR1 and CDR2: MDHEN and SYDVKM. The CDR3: CASSLSSRGNTIYF. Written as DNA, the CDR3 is TGTGCCAGCAGTTTATCGTCGAGGGGAAACACCATATATTTT.

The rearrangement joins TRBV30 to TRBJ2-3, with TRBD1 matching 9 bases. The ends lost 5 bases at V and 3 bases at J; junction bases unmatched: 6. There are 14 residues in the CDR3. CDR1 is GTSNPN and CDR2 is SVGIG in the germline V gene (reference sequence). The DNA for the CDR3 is TGTGCCTGGGGACCGGGACAGGGAACAGATACGCAGTATTTT. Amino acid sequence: CAWGPGQGTDTQYF.

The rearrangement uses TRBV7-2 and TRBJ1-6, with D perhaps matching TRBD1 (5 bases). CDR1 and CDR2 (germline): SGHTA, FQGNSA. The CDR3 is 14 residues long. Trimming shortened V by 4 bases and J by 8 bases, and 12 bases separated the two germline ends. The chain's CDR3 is CASSSDISYSPLHF. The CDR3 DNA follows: TGTGCCAGCAGCTCGGACATTAGCTATTCACCCCTCCACTTT.

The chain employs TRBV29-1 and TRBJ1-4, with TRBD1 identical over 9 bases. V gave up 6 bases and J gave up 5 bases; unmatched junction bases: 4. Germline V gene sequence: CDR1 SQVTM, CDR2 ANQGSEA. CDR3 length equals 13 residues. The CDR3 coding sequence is TGCAGCGTGGGGGGACAGGGAAATGAAAAACTGTTTTTT. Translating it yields CSVGGQGNEKLFF.

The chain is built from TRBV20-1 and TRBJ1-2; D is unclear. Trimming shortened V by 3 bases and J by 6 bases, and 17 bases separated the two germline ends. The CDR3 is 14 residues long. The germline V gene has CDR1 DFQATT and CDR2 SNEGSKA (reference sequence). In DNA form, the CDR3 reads TGCAGTGCTAGTTCCCCCGTGGAGGTCGATGGCTACACCTTC. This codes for CSASSPVEVDGYTF.

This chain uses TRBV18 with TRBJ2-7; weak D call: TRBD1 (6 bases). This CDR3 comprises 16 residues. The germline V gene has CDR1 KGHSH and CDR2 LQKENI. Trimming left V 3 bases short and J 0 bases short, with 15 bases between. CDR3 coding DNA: TGTGCCAGCTCACCCCCCCGAGGGGGTAACTCCTACGAGCAGTACTTC. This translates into CASSPPRGGNSYEQYF.

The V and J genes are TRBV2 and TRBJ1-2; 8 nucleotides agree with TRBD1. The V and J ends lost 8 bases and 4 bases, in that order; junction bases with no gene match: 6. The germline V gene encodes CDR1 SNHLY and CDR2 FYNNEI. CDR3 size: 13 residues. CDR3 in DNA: TGTGCCAGCTCGACAGGGGCAAGCTATGGCTACACCTTC. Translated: CASSTGASYGYTF.